This entry is about one T cell receptor (beta chain). Its antigen is unidentified. The data belong to a study of T cell responses to AZD1222 COVID-19 vaccine. Study-level points and caveats: Repertoires were obtained only post-peak T cell response. White British ancestry dominated among donors, who included more females, and clonal diversity was possibly underestimated.

The protocol was immunoSEQ multiplex PCR, while the TCRdb copy is restricted to in-frame clones and leaves out a portion. The data hold 100,000 to 150,000 clones, with 90% observed a single time. This specimen consisted of peripheral blood, obtained on day 0 of AZD1222 vaccination. This TCR was recovered from an adult in good health.

CDR3 in amino acids: CASSPYGVHEQYF. The CDR3 DNA reads as TGTGCCAGCAGCCCGTACGGAGTACACGAGCAGTACTTC. The V gene is TRBV14, the J gene TRBJ2-7; D not resolved. Germline V gene lookup returns CDR1 SGHDN and CDR2 FVKESK. The CDR3 has 13 amino acids. Trimming removed 4 bases at V and 5 bases at J, with 12 bases between.